This TCR beta chain was found in a study of response to subunit inactivated influenza vaccine. Study-wide results and caveats: The authors suggested that few new T cells are recruited per seasonal influenza vaccination.

There are many counts of this clonotype. No antigen is known for it. A single record per CDR3 protein comes from TCRdb applying MiXCR to the RT-PCR reads. The sample holds about 160,000 distinct CDR3 sequences, approximately 11% seen once. V gave up 1 base and J gave up 5 bases, with 8 bases separating them. Germline V gene data show CDR1 as SQVTM and CDR2 as ANQGSEA. CDR3 length equals 13 residues. The sample here was CD8+ T cells sorted from PBMCs, taken around 2 years after vaccination. The rearrangement uses TRBV29-1 and TRBJ2-2; D not certain. The TCR was taken from a man between 50 and 69 years old who received an inactivated influenza vaccine. The CDR3 is CSVEVFATGELFF. CDR3 DNA sequence: TGCAGCGTTGAAGTCTTCGCGACCGGGGAGCTGTTTTTT.